A single T cell receptor (beta chain) is shown here with its context. This sample was taken from a study of T-cell reconstitution after alpha-beta-depleted transplantation in children. The germline CDR1 and CDR2 sequences are SQVTM and ANQGSEA. The CDR3 has 14 residues. The V end was cut by 0 bases, the J end by 3 bases, with 11 bases between. Construction of the TCRbeta library involved unique molecular identifiers. TCRdb fed the PCR reads into MiXCR, producing one record per CDR3 protein. The sample comprises 250,000 to 350,000 distinct CDR3 sequences, approximately 9.8% of which are singletons, and 10% rests with the top ten.

The TCR sequence derives from a human donor who donated a stem cell graft to a child with SCID. Source: PBMCs from the stem cell graft donor, taken from the stem cell graft. The V and J genes are TRBV29-1 and TRBJ1-2; TRBD1 is a possible D gene (6 bases). This CDR3 is CSVEEGARDYGYTF. CDR3 nucleotides: TGCAGCGTTGAAGAGGGGGCGCGAGACTATGGCTACACCTTC.